This passage covers 26 T cell receptor beta chains from one sample sequenced in a study of cytomegalovirus exposure and HLA in healthy donors. PCR used 60 Vbeta primers and 13 Jbeta primers. The table came from immunoSEQ multiplex PCR; TCRdb's copy has only in-frame clones and leaves some out. The table lists about 140,000 clones, 73% of them singletons. Sequenced: PBMCs. The receptors were sampled from a woman between 40 and 50 years old in good health and CMV-seronegative.

V usage is TRBV9 and J usage is TRBJ1-4; D is perhaps TRBD1 (5 bases). Germline V CDR1 and CDR2: SGDLS, YYNGEE. Trimming cost V 2 bases and J 1 base, with 12 bases left between them. The CDR3 covers 16 residues. The CDR3 DNA follows: TGTGCCAGCAGCGTGGGAGGGGCGGTAACTAATGAAAAACTGTTTTTT. This gives the protein CASSVGGAVTNEKLFF.

The gene calls are TRBV6-5 and TRBJ2-1, with 7 bases aligning to TRBD1. From germline, CDR1 is MNHEY and CDR2 SVGAGI. The ends lost 3 bases at V and 4 bases at J; junction bases unmatched: 9. This CDR3 comprises 16 residues. Here the CDR3 reads CASSYWSGQSYNEQFF. DNA for the CDR3: TGTGCCAGCAGTTATTGGTCGGGACAGTCATACAATGAGCAGTTCTTC.

This clone was seen only a few times. CDR3 sequence (DNA): TGTGCCAGCAGCTTGGGACACCAATTCTATGGCTACACCTTC. This gives the protein CASSLGHQFYGYTF. The chain employs TRBV5-6 and TRBJ1-2; D not certain. The CDR3 is made up of 14 amino acids. Trimming cost V 0 bases and J 4 bases, with 10 bases left between them. Germline CDR1 reads SGHDT; CDR2 reads YYEEEE. Complete variable domain (other parts from reference TRBV5-6 and TRBJ1-2): DAGVTQSPTHLIKTRGQQVTLRCSPKSGHDTVSWYQQALGQGPQFIFQYYEEEERQRGNFPDRFSGHQFPNYSSELNVNALLLGDSALYLCASSLGHQFYGYTFGSGTRLTVV.

This sequence joins TRBV7-9 and TRBJ2-1; D call uncertain. This CDR3 region has 12 residues. V dropped 0 bases and J dropped 9 bases, with 6 bases sitting between them. Germline V gives CDR1 SEHNR, CDR2 FQNEAQ (reference sequence). CDR3 in DNA: TGTGCCAGCAGCTTAGCTTACGGTGAGCAGTTCTTC. Protein sequence: CASSLAYGEQFF.

This sequence joins TRBV7-9 and TRBJ2-1; TRBD2 aligns across 9 bases. V lost 5 bases and J lost 2; bases outside the gene matches: 4. The CDR3 loop spans 15 amino acids. The V gene's germline CDR1 is SEHNR and CDR2 FQNEAQ (reference sequence). The CDR3 DNA is TGTGCCAGCAGCCTGGGCGGGGGGGCCTACAATGAGCAGTTCTTC. Amino acids: CASSLGGGAYNEQFF.

This clone was seen once. The genes are TRBV5-1 and TRBJ2-6, with TRBD1 matching over 10 bases. Germline CDR1 SGHRS, CDR2 YFSETQ. With 1 base clipped from V and 0 bases from J, the junction kept 13 bases outside the gene matches. CDR3 length equals 21 residues. The CDR3 spells CASSLWPMTGGLNSGANVLTF. Here the CDR3 DNA reads TGCGCCAGCAGCTTGTGGCCCATGACAGGGGGCCTTAACTCTGGGGCCAACGTCCTGACTTTC.

V and J are TRBV4-1 and TRBJ2-3, with 9 bases matching TRBD2. The V gene end was trimmed by 0 bases and the J gene end by 4 bases; junction bases not matched to a gene: 8. The germline CDR1 and CDR2 sequences are MGHRA and YSYEKL. CDR3 length equals 17 residues. CDR3 in DNA: TGCGCCAGCAGCCAAGATCGGGCTAGCGGGGTCTCAGATACGCAGTATTTT. Its translation: CASSQDRASGVSDTQYF.

The chain links TRBV29-1 to TRBJ2-2; D is unresolved. This CDR3 has 14 residues. From germline, CDR1 is SQVTM and CDR2 ANQGSEA. V lost 7 bases and J lost 1, with 13 bases in between. The CDR3 protein is CSAATKENTGELFF. The DNA of the CDR3 is TGCAGCGCCGCTACTAAGGAGAACACCGGGGAGCTGTTTTTT.

The chain couples TRBV15 to TRBJ1-2, with D tentatively TRBD1 (6 bases). Germline CDR1 and CDR2: LNHNV and YYDKDF (reference sequence). This CDR3 contains 14 residues. The V gene lost 3 bases and the J gene lost 4 bases, with 12 bases spanning the gap. DNA of the CDR3: TGTGCCACCAGCAGCACGCGGACAGTCTATGGCTACACCTTC. Protein: CATSSTRTVYGYTF.

As regards this clone: At one boundary the junction diverges from the germline segment, which might be a read error. The chain uses TRBV5-6 and TRBJ1-1; 7 bases fit TRBD1. From germline, CDR1 is SGHDT and CDR2 YYEEEE. The CDR3 consists of 12 residues. DNA for the CDR3: TGTGCCAGCAGCCCAGGGGGGCCAGGGGCTCTCTTT. Residues: CASSPGGPGALF.

This chain connects TRBV10-1 to TRBJ1-1, with 7 bases matching TRBD1. From germline, CDR1 is WNHNN and CDR2 SYGVQD (reference sequence). CDR3 size: 13 residues. With 8 bases clipped from V and 0 bases from J, the junction kept 3 bases outside the gene matches. The CDR3 DNA follows: TGCGCCAGCGAAGGACAGGTGAACACTGAAGCTTTCTTT. Translation: CASEGQVNTEAFF.

The V gene is TRBV5-1, the J gene TRBJ2-5; possibly TRBD1 for D (6 bases). CDR1 and CDR2 (germline): SGHRS, YFSETQ. This CDR3 is 15 amino acids long. V gave up 7 bases and J gave up 3 bases, with 19 bases separating them. CDR3 sequence (DNA): TGCGCCAGCGCCTCAACAGGGTTTGGGGAAGAGACCCAGTACTTC. It translates to CASASTGFGEETQYF.

This chain connects TRBV9 to TRBJ2-1; D remains ambiguous. Per germline, CDR1 SGDLS and CDR2 YYNGEE. Deletions cut 1 base from V and 0 bases from J, with 11 bases between. This CDR3 comprises 16 residues. Written as DNA, the CDR3 is TGTGCCAGCAGCGTAAGCTCAGCGCGCTCCTACAATGAGCAGTTCTTC. Protein product: CASSVSSARSYNEQFF.

The J gene is TRBJ2-6, the V gene TRBV5-1; D is perhaps TRBD2 (6 bases). Trimming shortened V by 4 bases and J by 0 bases, and 8 bases separated the two germline ends. The CDR3 is 15 amino acids. Germline CDR1 and CDR2: SGHRS and YFSETQ. The CDR3 is CASSLGSSGANVLTF. DNA for the CDR3: TGCGCCAGCAGCCTCGGGAGCTCTGGGGCCAACGTCCTGACTTTC. The whole variable domain, filled in from reference TRBV5-1 and TRBJ2-6, reads KAGVTQTPRYLIKTRGQQVTLSCSPISGHRSVSWYQQTPGQGLQFLFEYFSETQRNKGNFPGRFSGRQFSNSRSEMNVSTLELGDSALYLCASSLGSSGANVLTFGAGSRLTVL.

The chain couples TRBV5-4 to TRBJ1-3; possible D gene TRBD1, 5 bases. Trimming took off 4 bases at V and 3 bases at J, with 20 bases between the two ends. This CDR3 is 17 amino acids long. Germline V gene sequence: CDR1 SGHNT, CDR2 YYREEE (reference sequence). The CDR3 nucleotides are TGTGCCAGCAGCGACGATCTCCGGGGGAGGAGTGGAAACACCATATATTTT. Protein product: CASSDDLRGRSGNTIYF.

The CDR3 region is CASSLAGVEQDNEQFF. The DNA for the CDR3 is TGCGCCAGCAGCTTGGCCGGCGTAGAACAGGACAATGAGCAGTTCTTC. The chain carries TRBV5-1 and TRBJ2-1, with a tentative D call TRBD1 (5 bases). CDR1 is SGHRS and CDR2 is YFSETQ in the germline V gene. Between the trimmed V and J ends, which lost 0 bases and 5 bases, there was a span of 15 bases. The CDR3 length is 16 residues.

The CDR3 reads CASSEIGSPGELFF. The CDR3 nucleotides are TGTGCCAGCAGTGAAATCGGGTCCCCCGGGGAGCTGTTTTTT. The chain recombines TRBV6-1 with TRBJ2-2; no clear D gene. This CDR3 comprises 14 residues. Trimming took off 2 bases at V and 6 bases at J, with 10 bases between the two ends. The germline V gene has CDR1 MNHNS and CDR2 SASEGT.

This clone was found a few times. The V and J genes are TRBV18 and TRBJ2-7; the D gene is possibly TRBD1 (5 bases). Germline V gene lookup returns CDR1 KGHSH and CDR2 LQKENI. This CDR3 region has 14 residues. Trimming took off 1 base at V and 3 bases at J, with 10 bases between the two ends. The CDR3 reads CASSPQGQNYEQYF. CDR3 sequence (DNA): TGTGCCAGCTCACCACAGGGGCAAAACTACGAGCAGTACTTC.

Concerning this clone: The same CDR3 also results from other DNA sequences found in this sample. V gene TRBV10-3 combines with J gene TRBJ2-5; TRBD1 matches 7 bases. CDR3 length: 15 residues. The junction had 4 bases not matched to a gene; V was cut back by 0 bases and J by 3 bases. Germline CDR1 reads ENHRY; CDR2 reads SYGVKD. The DNA for the CDR3 is TGTGCCATCAGTGAGTCTAGACAGGGAGAAGAGACCCAGTACTTC. Amino acids: CAISESRQGEETQYF.

The chain links TRBV4-2 to TRBJ1-2; a possible D gene is TRBD1 (6 bases). V was clipped by 4 bases and J by 0 bases, with 18 bases between them. Per the germline V gene, CDR1 is LGHNA and CDR2 is YNFKEQ. The CDR3 has 17 residues. Here the CDR3 DNA reads TGTGCCAGCAGCCCGACAGGCCTAGGAGGATCTAACTATGGCTACACCTTC. Translating gives CASSPTGLGGSNYGYTF.

The count of this clone is one. This chain connects TRBV6-5 to TRBJ1-1; TRBD1 aligns across 8 bases. Losses at the gene ends were 5 bases for V and 7 bases for J; bases not matched to a gene: 12. Germline V lookup: CDR1 MNHEY, CDR2 SVGAGI. The CDR3 sequence is 15 residues long. This chain's CDR3 is CASSSPLGTGVEAFF. For the CDR3, the DNA is TGTGCCAGCAGTAGTCCCTTAGGGACAGGTGTTGAAGCTTTCTTT.

As DNA, the CDR3 is TGTGCCAGCAGACGGCCGGGGACAGGGGGACCTGCTGATGAGCAGTTCTTC. Translating gives CASRRPGTGGPADEQFF. This rearrangement joins TRBV5-4 to TRBJ2-1; 11 nucleotides match TRBD1. V shed 5 bases and J 8 bases; nucleotides not matched to a gene: 15. The length of the CDR3 is 17 residues. Germline CDR1 reads SGHNT; CDR2 reads YYREEE (reference sequence).

This clone was observed once. V is TRBV28 and J is TRBJ1-2; no clear D. CDR1 and CDR2 from the germline V gene are MDHEN and SYDVKM. CDR3 size: 13 residues. The V gene lost 5 bases and the J gene lost 0 bases, with 7 bases spanning the gap. The DNA of the CDR3 is TGTGCCAGCAGTAACTCCGCTAACTATGGCTACACCTTC. Its protein product is CASSNSANYGYTF.

The rearrangement uses TRBV2 and TRBJ2-1; D may be TRBD1 (5 bases). Looked up from germline, CDR1 is SNHLY and CDR2 is FYNNEI. V lost 2 bases and J 10 bases, leaving 15 bases between the germline ends. This CDR3 comprises 14 residues. The CDR3 is CASSEYGRDSEQFF. For the CDR3, the DNA is TGTGCCAGCAGTGAATATGGCAGGGATAGCGAGCAGTTCTTC.

This clone has a handful of counts. The CDR3 reads CASSGPTGIEQFF. Here the CDR3 DNA reads TGTGCCAGCAGCGGACCGACAGGGATCGAGCAGTTCTTC. The chain has TRBV5-6 and TRBJ2-1, with TRBD1 identical over 7 bases. The V gene end was trimmed by 4 bases and the J gene end by 10 bases; junction bases not matched to a gene: 8. Germline values: CDR1 SGHDT, CDR2 YYEEEE. This CDR3 has 13 residues. Full variable domain (rest looked up from reference TRBV5-6 and TRBJ2-1): DAGVTQSPTHLIKTRGQQVTLRCSPKSGHDTVSWYQQALGQGPQFIFQYYEEEERQRGNFPDRFSGHQFPNYSSELNVNALLLGDSALYLCASSGPTGIEQFFGPGTRLTVL.

This clone was seen once. The rearrangement uses TRBV7-6 and TRBJ1-1; unclear D gene. Germline V gives CDR1 SGHVS, CDR2 FNYEAQ. V was shortened by 3 bases and J by 5 bases, with 4 bases between the two germline ends. The CDR3 is 11 amino acids. In DNA form, the CDR3 reads TGTGCCAGCAGCTTCGGGACTGAAGCTTTCTTT. Protein sequence: CASSFGTEAFF.